This T cell receptor beta chain was sequenced for a study of T cell changes during pregnancy in multiple sclerosis. This CDR3 contains 14 residues. V was cut by 5 bases and J by 3 bases, with 14 bases left in between. Germline lookup yields CDR1 SGHVS and CDR2 FNYEAQ. The data were produced by immunoSEQ multiplex PCR, yet TCRdb's version contains in-frame clones alone and is incomplete. Here the sample spans fewer than 150,000 clones, less than 97% being singletons. The sample here was peripheral blood, taken after pregnancy. The receptor was isolated from a female donor with multiple sclerosis, enrolled in a pregnancy study. The chain recombines TRBV7-6 with TRBJ2-7; D gene unclear. CDR3 sequence: CASSLQSVVYEQYF. In DNA form, the CDR3 reads TGTGCCAGCAGCCTCCAATCAGTTGTCTACGAGCAGTACTTC.